These T cell receptor beta chains were read from a single sample in a study of human T cells and chemical hapten exposure. TCRdb independently ran MiXCR on the RACE reads; one entry per CDR3 protein. The table shows approximately 180,000 distinct CDR3 sequences, with approximately 29% occurring only once. Sample: whole blood, taken in connection with sensitization to the hapten diphenylcyclopropenone (DPC). Receptor source: a woman aged 25-40 years with alopecia areata. Some clones in this sample may be carry-over from other donors' samples. CDR3s include the opening cysteine and the closing phenylalanine or tryptophan. The D gene is left open where the match is weak. Clone size is shown for a subset of rows, as once, few, many or a class of expanded clone.

d_call: TRBD2
v_call: TRBV7-8
j_call: TRBJ2-7
clone_size: -
cdr3_aa: CASSPESGSSYEQYF
cdr3_nt: TGTGCCAGCAGCCCGGAAAGCGGGAGCTCCTACGAGCAGTACTTC

d_call: -
v_call: TRBV11-2
j_call: TRBJ2-1
clone_size: -
cdr3_aa: CASSLAGRYNEQFF
cdr3_nt: TGTGCCAGCAGCCTGGCGGGTCGCTACAATGAGCAGTTCTTC

d_call: -
v_call: TRBV7-9
j_call: TRBJ2-2
clone_size: few
cdr3_aa: CASSLVQTNTGELFF
cdr3_nt: TGTGCCAGCAGCTTAGTACAGACGAACACCGGGGAGCTGTTTTTT

d_call: TRBD1
v_call: TRBV29-1
j_call: TRBJ1-1
clone_size: -
cdr3_aa: CSVEVRQGIEAFF
cdr3_nt: TGCAGCGTTGAAGTCCGACAGGGGATCGAAGCTTTCTTT

d_call: -
v_call: TRBV20-1
j_call: TRBJ1-2
clone_size: -
cdr3_aa: CSAVRDRTYGYTF
cdr3_nt: TGCAGTGCAGTCCGAGACAGGACCTATGGCTACACCTTC

d_call: TRBD1
v_call: TRBV29-1
j_call: TRBJ2-3
clone_size: few
cdr3_aa: CSAATGADTQYF
cdr3_nt: TGCAGCGCTGCTACAGGGGCAGATACGCAGTATTTT

d_call: TRBD2
v_call: TRBV29-1
j_call: TRBJ2-5
clone_size: few
cdr3_aa: CSVVRRLAGLQETQYF
cdr3_nt: TGCAGCGTTGTTCGTCGACTAGCGGGGCTCCAAGAGACCCAGTACTTC

d_call: -
v_call: TRBV7-2
j_call: TRBJ1-3
clone_size: -
cdr3_aa: CASSGDGSSGNTIYF
cdr3_nt: TGTGCCAGCAGCGGGGACGGTTCCTCTGGAAACACCATATATTTT

d_call: TRBD1
v_call: TRBV10-3
j_call: TRBJ1-6
clone_size: few
cdr3_aa: CASRDRGDSPLHF
cdr3_nt: TGTGCCTCCCGGGACAGAGGGGACTCACCCCTCCACTTT

d_call: -
v_call: TRBV3-1
j_call: TRBJ2-1
clone_size: -
cdr3_aa: CASSQFQRLVNNEQFF
cdr3_nt: TGTGCCAGCAGCCAATTCCAGAGACTAGTGAATAATGAGCAGTTCTTC

d_call: -
v_call: TRBV28
j_call: TRBJ1-1
clone_size: -
cdr3_aa: CASSFLSRRNTEAFF
cdr3_nt: TGTGCCAGCAGTTTCTTATCCAGGCGGAACACTGAAGCTTTCTTT

d_call: TRBD1
v_call: TRBV7-2
j_call: TRBJ2-7
clone_size: -
cdr3_aa: CASSRPGQGYEQYF
cdr3_nt: TGTGCCAGCAGCCGGCCGGGACAGGGCTACGAGCAGTACTTC

d_call: -
v_call: TRBV29-1
j_call: TRBJ1-3
clone_size: few
cdr3_aa: CSAAWKGAGNTIYF
cdr3_nt: TGCAGCGCCGCCTGGAAGGGGGCTGGAAACACCATATATTTT

d_call: -
v_call: TRBV7-9
j_call: TRBJ1-5
clone_size: -
cdr3_aa: CASSLGYQPQHF
cdr3_nt: TGTGCCAGCAGCTTAGGGTATCAGCCCCAGCATTTT

d_call: -
v_call: TRBV29-1
j_call: TRBJ1-1
clone_size: -
cdr3_aa: CSVLRAPMNTEAFF
cdr3_nt: TGCAGCGTCCTGAGGGCGCCGATGAACACTGAAGCTTTCTTT

d_call: TRBD1
v_call: TRBV29-1
j_call: TRBJ1-1
clone_size: -
cdr3_aa: CSVVAGGYTEAFF
cdr3_nt: TGCAGCGTTGTGGCAGGGGGCTACACTGAAGCTTTCTTT

d_call: TRBD2
v_call: TRBV2
j_call: TRBJ2-3
clone_size: -
cdr3_aa: CASRGGATDTQYF
cdr3_nt: TGTGCCTCCCGGGGAGGGGCCACAGATACGCAGTATTTT

d_call: -
v_call: TRBV10-3
j_call: TRBJ2-1
clone_size: few
cdr3_aa: CATVPNEHSYNEQFF
cdr3_nt: TGTGCCACCGTACCTAACGAGCACTCCTACAATGAGCAGTTCTTC

d_call: TRBD1
v_call: TRBV28
j_call: TRBJ1-1
clone_size: few
cdr3_aa: CASSFSSAGQGTEAFF
cdr3_nt: TGTGCCAGCAGTTTCTCTTCAGCGGGACAGGGCACTGAAGCTTTCTTT

d_call: -
v_call: TRBV6-5
j_call: TRBJ2-3
clone_size: -
cdr3_aa: CASASRDGSTDTQYF
cdr3_nt: TGTGCCAGCGCCAGTAGGGACGGAAGCACAGATACGCAGTATTTT

d_call: TRBD1
v_call: TRBV6-1
j_call: TRBJ1-1
clone_size: few
cdr3_aa: CASSYGTANTEAFF
cdr3_nt: TGTGCCAGCAGTTACGGGACAGCGAACACTGAAGCTTTCTTT

d_call: -
v_call: TRBV4-3
j_call: TRBJ2-3
clone_size: -
cdr3_aa: CASSQEPRGSTDTQYF
cdr3_nt: TGCGCCAGCAGCCAAGAACCCAGGGGTAGCACAGATACGCAGTATTTT

d_call: -
v_call: TRBV3-1
j_call: TRBJ2-2
clone_size: -
cdr3_aa: CASSQVVSGELFF
cdr3_nt: TGTGCCAGCAGCCAAGTTGTATCCGGGGAGCTGTTTTTT

d_call: -
v_call: TRBV21-1
j_call: TRBJ2-2
clone_size: few
cdr3_aa: CASIEAPRDTGGELFF
cdr3_nt: TGTGCCAGCATCGAGGCCCCTCGGGACACCGGGGGGGAGCTGTTTTTT

d_call: -
v_call: TRBV25-1
j_call: TRBJ1-2
clone_size: few
cdr3_aa: CASSGIEAERTYGYTF
cdr3_nt: TGTGCCAGCAGTGGGATTGAGGCAGAGAGGACCTATGGCTACACCTTC

d_call: -
v_call: TRBV2
j_call: TRBJ2-5
clone_size: few
cdr3_aa: CASSEGVGRF
cdr3_nt: TGTGCCAGCAGTGAAGGGGTTGGGCGCTTC

d_call: -
v_call: TRBV7-2
j_call: TRBJ2-5
clone_size: -
cdr3_aa: CASSSSGAQETQYF
cdr3_nt: TGTGCCAGCAGCTCGTCCGGGGCCCAAGAGACCCAGTACTTC

d_call: TRBD1
v_call: TRBV9
j_call: TRBJ1-4
clone_size: many
cdr3_aa: CASSEGQFNEKLFF
cdr3_nt: TGTGCCAGCAGTGAGGGACAGTTCAATGAAAAACTGTTTTTT

d_call: -
v_call: TRBV5-1
j_call: TRBJ2-6
clone_size: few
cdr3_aa: CASSEGHTGGANVLTF
cdr3_nt: TGCGCCAGCAGCGAAGGACATACCGGTGGGGCCAACGTCCTGACTTTC

d_call: -
v_call: TRBV28
j_call: TRBJ1-2
clone_size: -
cdr3_aa: CASSLPLRESYGYTF
cdr3_nt: TGTGCCAGCAGTCTCCCTCTCAGGGAGAGCTATGGCTACACCTTC

d_call: -
v_call: TRBV29-1
j_call: TRBJ2-3
clone_size: -
cdr3_aa: CSVVGGTDTQYF
cdr3_nt: TGCAGCGTTGTGGGAGGAACAGATACGCAGTATTTT

d_call: -
v_call: TRBV21-1
j_call: TRBJ2-7
clone_size: -
cdr3_aa: CASSPRQTGETYEQYF
cdr3_nt: TGTGCCAGCAGCCCCCGTCAAACAGGGGAAACCTACGAGCAGTACTTC

d_call: -
v_call: TRBV6-2/TRBV6-3
j_call: TRBJ1-5
clone_size: -
cdr3_aa: CASSYSVSGHVNQPQHF
cdr3_nt: TGTGCCAGCAGTTACTCGGTGTCTGGGCACGTGAATCAGCCCCAGCATTTT